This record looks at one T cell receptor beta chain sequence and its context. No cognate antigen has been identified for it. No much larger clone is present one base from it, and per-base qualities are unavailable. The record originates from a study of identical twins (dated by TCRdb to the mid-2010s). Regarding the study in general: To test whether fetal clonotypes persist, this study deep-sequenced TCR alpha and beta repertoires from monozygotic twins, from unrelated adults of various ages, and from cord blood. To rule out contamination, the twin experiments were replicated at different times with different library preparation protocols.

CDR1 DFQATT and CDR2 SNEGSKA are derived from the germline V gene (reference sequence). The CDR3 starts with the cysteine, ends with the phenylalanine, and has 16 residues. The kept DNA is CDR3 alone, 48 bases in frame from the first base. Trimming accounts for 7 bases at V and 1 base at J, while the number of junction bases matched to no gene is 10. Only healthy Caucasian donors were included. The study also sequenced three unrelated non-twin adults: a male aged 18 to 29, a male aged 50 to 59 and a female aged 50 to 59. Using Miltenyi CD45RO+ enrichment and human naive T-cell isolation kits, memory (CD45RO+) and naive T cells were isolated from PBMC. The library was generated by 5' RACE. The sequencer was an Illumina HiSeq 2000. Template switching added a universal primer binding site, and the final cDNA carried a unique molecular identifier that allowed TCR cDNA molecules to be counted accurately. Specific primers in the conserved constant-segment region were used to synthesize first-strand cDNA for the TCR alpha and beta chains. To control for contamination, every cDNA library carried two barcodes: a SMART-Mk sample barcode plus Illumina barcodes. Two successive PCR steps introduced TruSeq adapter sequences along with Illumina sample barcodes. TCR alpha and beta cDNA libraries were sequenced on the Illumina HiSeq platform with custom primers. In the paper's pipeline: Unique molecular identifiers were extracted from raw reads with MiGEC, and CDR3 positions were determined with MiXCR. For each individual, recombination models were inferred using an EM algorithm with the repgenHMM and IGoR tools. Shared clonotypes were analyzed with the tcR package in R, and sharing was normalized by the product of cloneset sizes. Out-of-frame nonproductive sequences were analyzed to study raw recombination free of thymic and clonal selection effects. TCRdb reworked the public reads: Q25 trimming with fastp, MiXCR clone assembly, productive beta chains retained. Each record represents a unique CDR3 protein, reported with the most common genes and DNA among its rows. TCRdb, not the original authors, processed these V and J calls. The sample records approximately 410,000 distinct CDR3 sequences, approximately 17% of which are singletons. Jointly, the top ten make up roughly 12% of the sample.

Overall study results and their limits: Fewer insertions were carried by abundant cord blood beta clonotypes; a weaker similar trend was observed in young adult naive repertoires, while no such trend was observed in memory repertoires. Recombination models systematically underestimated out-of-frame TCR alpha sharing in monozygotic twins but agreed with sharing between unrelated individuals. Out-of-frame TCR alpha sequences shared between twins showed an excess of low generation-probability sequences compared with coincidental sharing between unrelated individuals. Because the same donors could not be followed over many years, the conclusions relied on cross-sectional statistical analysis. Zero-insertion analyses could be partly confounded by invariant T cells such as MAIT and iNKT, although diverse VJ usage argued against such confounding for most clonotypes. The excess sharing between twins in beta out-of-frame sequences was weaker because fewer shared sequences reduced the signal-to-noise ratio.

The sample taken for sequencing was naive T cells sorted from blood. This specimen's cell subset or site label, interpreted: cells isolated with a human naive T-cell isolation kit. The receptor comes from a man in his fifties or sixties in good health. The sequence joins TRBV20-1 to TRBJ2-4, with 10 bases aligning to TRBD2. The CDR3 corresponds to CSVRASGRWAKNIQYF. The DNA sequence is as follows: TGCAGTGTAAGGGCTAGCGGGAGATGGGCCAAAAACATTCAGTACTTC.